The 6 T cell receptor beta chains below come from one sample, sequenced in a study of blood T cell repertoires in COVID-19. Sequenced by immunoSEQ multiplex PCR; TCRdb stores in-frame clones only, minus some. This sample has approximately 130,000 clones, with 75% to 85% found just once. Sequences were obtained from peripheral blood. All receptors come from an elderly man with acute or convalescent COVID-19.

V gene TRBV19 combines with J gene TRBJ2-5; D is possibly TRBD1 (6 bases). This CDR3 region has 11 residues. Trimming cost V 7 bases and J 5 bases, with 8 bases left between them. Germline CDR1 is LNHDA and CDR2 is SQIVND (reference sequence). CDR3 DNA: TGTGCCAGTACACAGGGCGAGACCCAGTACTTC. The encoded protein is CASTQGETQYF. The full variable domain, completed using reference TRBV19 and TRBJ2-5, is DGGITQSPKYLFRKEGQNVTLSCEQNLNHDAMYWYRQDPGQGLRLIYYSQIVNDFQKGDIAEGYSVSREKKESFPLTVTSAQKNPTAFYLCASTQGETQYFGPGTRLLVL.

V gene TRBV7-3 combines with J gene TRBJ1-1; D is possibly TRBD1 (5 bases). Germline lookup yields CDR1 SGHTA and CDR2 FQGTGA. V was trimmed by 3 bases and J by 3 bases, leaving 8 bases between them. This CDR3 has 13 amino acids. CDR3 in amino acids: CASSFARDTEAFF. The CDR3 DNA is TGTGCCAGCAGCTTTGCCAGGGACACTGAAGCTTTCTTT.

The DNA for the CDR3 is TGTGCCACCAGTGATTATAGCAGGGGTGGCACAGATACGCAGTATTTT. It codes for CATSDYSRGGTDTQYF. V and J are TRBV24-1 and TRBJ2-3; weak D call: TRBD1 (6 bases). Trimming removed 2 bases from V and 1 base from J, with 12 bases in between. Germline-derived CDR1 and CDR2 are KGHDR and SFDVKD. The CDR3 covers 16 residues.

The rearrangement joins TRBV3-1 (or the pseudogene TRBV3-2) to TRBJ2-3, with D perhaps matching TRBD1 (5 bases). V was pared by 4 bases and J by 3 bases, with 11 bases between. Germline loops: CDR1 LGHDT, CDR2 YNNKEL (reference sequence). The CDR3 sequence is 14 residues long. The CDR3 here is CASSPGLITDTQYF. The CDR3 DNA reads TGTGCCAGCAGCCCAGGGTTAATTACAGATACGCAGTATTTT.

The J gene is TRBJ2-5, the V gene TRBV24-1; weak D call: TRBD1 (7 bases). The V gene's germline CDR1 is KGHDR and CDR2 SFDVKD. With 3 bases removed from V and 1 base from J, the gap between germline ends came to 11 bases. This CDR3 is built from 15 residues. The CDR3 DNA reads as TGTGCCACCAGTGATGCGGGACAGATCCAAGAGACCCAGTACTTC. Encoded protein: CATSDAGQIQETQYF.

The chain links TRBV4-1 to TRBJ2-4, with no clear D. The V and J ends lost 0 bases and 4 bases respectively, with 19 bases between them. The CDR3 is made up of 18 amino acids. CDR1 and CDR2 (germline): MGHRA, YSYEKL. The CDR3 nucleotides are TGCGCCAGCAGCCAAGAGAATATAGGCGGAGTCAGTAAAAACATTCAGTACTTC. Translation gives CASSQENIGGVSKNIQYF.